The 13 T cell receptor beta chains listed next were all sequenced from one sample in a study of T cells in Graves' hyperthyroidism and ophthalmopathy. Amplified TCR beta CDR3 regions derived from RNA transcripts. TCR CDR3 underwent first-round RT-PCR with the HTBI primer set. TCRdb independently ran MiXCR on the multiplex PCR reads; one entry per CDR3 protein. The sample carries a few hundred thousand distinct CDR3 sequences, 15% to 18% recorded once. The source material was blood. These receptors came from a woman aged 25 to 39 with Graves' hyperthyroidism.

This clonotype was counted at least ten times. The J gene is TRBJ1-5, the V gene TRBV6-1; D is perhaps TRBD1 (5 bases). V gave up 0 bases and J gave up 5 bases, with 17 bases separating them. This CDR3 is built from 17 residues. The germline CDR1 and CDR2 sequences are MNHNS and SASEGT. Here the CDR3 DNA reads TGTGCCAGCAGTGAAGCGGTGGCGACAGCTTATTATCAGCCCCAGCATTTT. This encodes CASSEAVATAYYQPQHF.

In this sample, this clonotype turned up many times. The chain recombines TRBV5-1 with TRBJ2-2; D possibly corresponds to TRBD1 (5 bases). CDR1 and CDR2 from the germline V gene are SGHRS and YFSETQ. Deletions cut 1 base from V and 6 bases from J, with 10 bases between. The CDR3 is made up of 14 amino acids. The CDR3 loop reads CASSLHQGSGELFF. CDR3 in DNA: TGCGCCAGCAGCTTGCATCAGGGATCCGGGGAGCTGTTTTTT.

This clonotype has ten or more counts. The chain uses TRBV7-2 and TRBJ2-7; the match to TRBD2 covers 8 bases. The V segment lost 5 bases and the J segment 3 bases; nucleotides outside the gene matches: 6. The V gene's germline CDR1 is SGHTA and CDR2 FQGNSA. The CDR3 is made up of 14 amino acids. This CDR3 is CASSKGLVLYEQYF. CDR3 coding DNA: TGTGCCAGCAGCAAGGGACTAGTTCTCTACGAGCAGTACTTC.

In this sample, this clonotype turned up many times. The rearrangement links TRBV20-1 to TRBJ2-7; D perhaps matches TRBD2 (5 bases). Germline V gene data show CDR1 as DFQATT and CDR2 as SNEGSKA (reference sequence). CDR3 length: 14 residues. V was cut by 2 bases and J by 6 bases, with 17 bases left in between. This CDR3 is CSARSGRVGIEQYF. The CDR3 coding sequence is TGCAGTGCTAGAAGCGGTAGGGTTGGTATCGAGCAGTACTTC.

For this clonotype: A read error may explain this, as a much larger clone is one base away. The V call is TRBV3-1, the J call TRBJ2-1; D not certain. The CDR3 loop spans 12 amino acids. The germline gives CDR1 LGHDT, CDR2 YNNKEL (reference sequence). The CDR3 DNA sequence: TGTGTCAGCAGCCAAGGAAACAATGAGCAGTTCTTC. This codes for CVSSQGNNEQFF.

Many counts were recorded for this clonotype. The chain is built from TRBV20-1 and TRBJ2-1; 7 bases line up with TRBD2. Germline CDR1 DFQATT, CDR2 SNEGSKA (reference sequence). The CDR3 runs 12 residues. Trimming took 8 bases from V and 7 from J; bases not matched to a gene: 8. This CDR3 reads CSWGGRANEQFF. The CDR3 DNA follows: TGCAGTTGGGGAGGGCGGGCTAATGAGCAGTTCTTC.

On this clonotype itself: One base away lies a much larger clone, so this may be a sequencing read error. The V call is TRBV30, the J call TRBJ2-2; D perhaps matches TRBD2 (6 bases). V gave up 2 bases and J gave up 9 bases, with 19 bases separating them. From germline, CDR1 is GTSNPN and CDR2 SVGIG (reference sequence). This CDR3 region has 15 residues. The CDR3 loop reads CAWSTGAPGVRELFF. The CDR3 DNA sequence: TGTGCCTGGAGTACGGGAGCCCCGGGAGTTCGGGAGCTGTTTTTT.

The chain has TRBV4-1 and TRBJ2-5; 13 bases are a match to TRBD2. V was clipped by 0 bases and J by 4 bases; unmatched bases: 20. The CDR3 runs to 22 residues. Germline-derived CDR1 and CDR2 are MGHRA and YSYEKL. Here the CDR3 DNA reads TGCGCCAGCAGCCAAGACCGGACAGGGGCAACTAGCGGGAGGGCCATGGGAGAGACCCAGTACTTC. It is translated as CASSQDRTGATSGRAMGETQYF.

This clonotype was observed a few times. The chain uses TRBV3-1 and TRBJ2-1, with D uncertain. The germline CDR1 and CDR2 sequences are LGHDT and YNNKEL (reference sequence). Trimming stripped 3 bases from V and 9 bases from J, with 12 bases between. The CDR3 runs 13 residues. The CDR3 sequence: CASSQGRLGEQFF. The DNA for the CDR3 is TGTGCCAGCAGCCAGGGCAGGCTAGGTGAGCAGTTCTTC.

J is TRBJ2-2 and V is TRBV29-1; D perhaps matches TRBD1 (6 bases). V dropped 6 bases and J dropped 6 bases, with 11 bases sitting between them. The CDR3 consists of 12 residues. Germline CDR1 is SQVTM and CDR2 is ANQGSEA. The CDR3 loop reads CSVLRGPGELFF. The DNA for the CDR3 is TGCAGCGTCCTCAGGGGTCCCGGGGAGCTGTTTTTT.

The rearrangement links TRBV30 to TRBJ1-6; D call uncertain. This CDR3 region has 13 residues. Germline V gene sequence: CDR1 GTSNPN, CDR2 SVGIG (reference sequence). V lost 4 bases and J 7 bases, leaving 11 bases between the germline ends. This CDR3 is CAWTPGGNSPLHF. The CDR3 DNA reads TGTGCCTGGACCCCTGGTGGGAATTCACCCCTCCACTTT.

This clonotype was observed a few times. J is TRBJ1-2 and V is TRBV5-5; 12 bases match TRBD1. Trimming removed 4 bases from V and 2 bases from J; junction bases left unmatched: 6. This CDR3 region has 16 residues. Germline values: CDR1 SGHKS, CDR2 YYEKEE (reference sequence). The chain's CDR3 is CASSRDRGQANYGYTF. CDR3 in DNA: TGTGCCAGCAGCCGGGACAGGGGGCAAGCGAACTATGGCTACACCTTC.

This chain uses TRBV29-1 with TRBJ2-7; D is possibly TRBD2 (6 bases). This CDR3 has 14 residues. From germline, CDR1 is SQVTM and CDR2 ANQGSEA. V shed 2 bases and J shed 6 bases, with 17 bases lying between them. The CDR3, as DNA: TGCAGCGTTGAATTTTTTCGGGGGATGGGCGAGCAGTACTTC. Its translation: CSVEFFRGMGEQYF.